What follows is one T cell receptor (beta chain) and its context. Its antigen is as yet unknown. Stated time point: newly diagnosed, previously untreated cHL patient sample. Purification of CD4+ T cells from thawed PBMCs was achieved by magnetic negative selection. PBMCs from patients with newly diagnosed, untreated classical Hodgkin lymphoma served as a comparison group for the relapsed/refractory trial patients. The data originate from a study of PD-1 blockade in classical Hodgkin lymphoma. Findings and caveats of the study: At baseline, newly diagnosed patients reportedly showed less TCR diversity than healthy donors.

The protocol was immunoSEQ multiplex PCR, while the TCRdb copy is restricted to in-frame clones and leaves out a portion. The sample has 18,000 or so clones, roughly four fifths seen once. Germline V gene data show CDR1 as LNHNV and CDR2 as YYDKDF (reference sequence). V dropped 0 bases and J dropped 6; count of bases not matched to a gene: 8. The length of the CDR3 is 18 residues. Material: CD4+ T cells from blood. This receptor was taken from a human donor with classical Hodgkin lymphoma. The V gene is TRBV15, the J gene TRBJ1-6, with TRBD1 matching over 10 bases. The CDR3 sequence: CATSRDLHGTGVNSPLHF. Written as DNA, the CDR3 is TGTGCCACCAGCAGAGATCTTCACGGGACAGGGGTTAATTCACCCCTCCACTTT.